This T cell receptor beta chain was sequenced in a study of T-cell memory formation after mild COVID-19. The wider study: Most TCR clusters belonged to a single donor. Study-wide results and caveats: The authors left the SARS-CoV-2 specificity of second-wave clones peaking on day 37 unconfirmed.

Using constant-segment primers, 5'RACE produced TCR alpha and TCR beta cDNA libraries carrying sample barcodes and UMIs. TCRdb redid the calling of the 5' RACE reads with MiXCR, one entry per CDR3 protein. The table lists over 350,000 distinct CDR3 sequences, roughly 24% of them singletons. Trimming pared 0 bases from V and 5 bases from J, leaving 13 bases between. The CDR3 is 15 residues long. The germline V gene encodes CDR1 LGHNA and CDR2 YNFKEQ. The table lists this clonotype with a count of one. Its antigen is still unknown. The clonotype was recovered from an adult woman who had mild COVID-19 (a few samples of this study predate the infection). Cell type and time point are not known. The V and J genes are TRBV4-2 and TRBJ1-1; D not resolved. Sequenced sample: PBMCs or a T cell subset sorted from them (not recorded which). This chain's CDR3 is CASSQDYERGTEAFF. CDR3 DNA: TGTGCCAGCAGCCAAGATTACGAGCGAGGGACTGAAGCTTTCTTT.